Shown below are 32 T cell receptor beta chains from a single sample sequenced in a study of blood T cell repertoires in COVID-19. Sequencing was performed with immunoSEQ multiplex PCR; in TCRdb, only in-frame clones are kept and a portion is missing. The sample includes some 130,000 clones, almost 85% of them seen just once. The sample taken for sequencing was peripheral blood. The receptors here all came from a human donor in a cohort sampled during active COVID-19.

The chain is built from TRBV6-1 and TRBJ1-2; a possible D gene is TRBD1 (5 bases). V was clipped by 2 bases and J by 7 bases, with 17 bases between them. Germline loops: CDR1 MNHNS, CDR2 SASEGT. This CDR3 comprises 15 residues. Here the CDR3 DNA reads TGTGCCAGCAGTGAAATGGGCCCAGGGCTGGGTGGCTACACCTTC. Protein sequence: CASSEMGPGLGGYTF.

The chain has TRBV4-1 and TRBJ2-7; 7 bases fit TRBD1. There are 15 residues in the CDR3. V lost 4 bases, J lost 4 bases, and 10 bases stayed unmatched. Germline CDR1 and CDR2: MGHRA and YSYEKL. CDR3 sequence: CASSPRQGTLYEQYF. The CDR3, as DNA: TGCGCCAGCAGCCCAAGACAGGGAACTTTGTACGAGCAGTACTTC.

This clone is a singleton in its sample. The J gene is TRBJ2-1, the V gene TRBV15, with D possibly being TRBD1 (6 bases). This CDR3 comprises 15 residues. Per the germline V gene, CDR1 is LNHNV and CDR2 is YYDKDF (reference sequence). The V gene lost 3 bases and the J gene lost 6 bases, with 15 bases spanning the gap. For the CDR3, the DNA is TGTGCCACCAGCAGGACCCCAGGGGCCGTCAATGAGCAGTTCTTC. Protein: CATSRTPGAVNEQFF.

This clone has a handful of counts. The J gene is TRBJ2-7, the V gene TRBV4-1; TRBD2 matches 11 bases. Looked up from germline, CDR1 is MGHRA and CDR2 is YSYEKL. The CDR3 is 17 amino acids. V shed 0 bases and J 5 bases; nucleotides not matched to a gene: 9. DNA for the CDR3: TGCGCCAGCAGCCAAGATTTGTCGGGACTAGCGGCCCACGAGCAGTACTTC. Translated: CASSQDLSGLAAHEQYF.

CDR3 sequence reads: CASSVGSEGYEQYF. In nucleotides, the CDR3 is TGTGCCAGCAGCGTAGGCTCGGAGGGGTACGAGCAGTACTTC. The genes are TRBV9 and TRBJ2-7, with D tentatively TRBD2 (6 bases). The CDR3 is made up of 14 amino acids. Per the germline V gene, CDR1 is SGDLS and CDR2 is YYNGEE. V was pared by 0 bases and J by 4 bases, with 11 bases between.

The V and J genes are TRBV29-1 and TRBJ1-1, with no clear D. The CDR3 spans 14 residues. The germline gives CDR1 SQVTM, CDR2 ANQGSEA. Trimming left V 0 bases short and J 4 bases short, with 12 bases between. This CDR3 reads CSVEDAGRFTEAFF. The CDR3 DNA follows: TGCAGCGTTGAAGATGCGGGGAGGTTCACTGAAGCTTTCTTT. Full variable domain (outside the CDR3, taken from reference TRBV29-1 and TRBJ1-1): SAVISQKPSRDICQRGTSLTIQCQVDSQVTMMFWYRQQPGQSLTLIATANQGSEATYESGFVIDKFPISRPNLTFSTLTVSNMSPEDSSIYLCSVEDAGRFTEAFFGQGTRLTVV.

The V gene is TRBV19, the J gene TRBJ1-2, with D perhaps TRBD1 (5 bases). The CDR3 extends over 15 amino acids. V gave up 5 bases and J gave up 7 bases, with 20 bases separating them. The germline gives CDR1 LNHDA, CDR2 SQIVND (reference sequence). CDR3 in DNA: TGTGCCAGTAGTCTCCAGCGGGGGGTTACTTCTGGCTACACCTTC. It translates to CASSLQRGVTSGYTF.

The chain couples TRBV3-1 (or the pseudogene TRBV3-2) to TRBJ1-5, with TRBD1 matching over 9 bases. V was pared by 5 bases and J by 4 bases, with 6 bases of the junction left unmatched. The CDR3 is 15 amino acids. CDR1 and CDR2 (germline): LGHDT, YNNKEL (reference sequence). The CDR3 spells CASSSGQGGNQPQHF. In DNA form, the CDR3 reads TGTGCCAGCAGCTCGGGACAGGGTGGGAATCAGCCCCAGCATTTT.

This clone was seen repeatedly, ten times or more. CDR3 DNA: TGCGCCAGCAGTCCTGAATTTAGTCCCTATGGCTACACCTTC. Translation: CASSPEFSPYGYTF. The chain is built from TRBV4-1 and TRBJ1-2; D is undetermined. This CDR3 has 14 residues. Germline CDR1 reads MGHRA; CDR2 reads YSYEKL. V gave up 6 bases and J gave up 4 bases, with 15 bases separating them.

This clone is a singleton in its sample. This CDR3 reads CASSVAGGKGYEQYF. The CDR3 nucleotides are TGTGCCAGCAGCGTAGCAGGGGGCAAAGGGTACGAGCAGTACTTC. The rearrangement joins TRBV9 to TRBJ2-7, with 8 nucleotides matching TRBD1. The germline V gene encodes CDR1 SGDLS and CDR2 YYNGEE. There are 15 residues in the CDR3. V gave up 0 bases and J gave up 4 bases; unmatched junction bases: 6. Full variable domain (rest looked up from reference TRBV9 and TRBJ2-7): DSGVTQTPKHLITATGQRVTLRCSPRSGDLSVYWYQQSLDQGLQFLIQYYNGEERAKGNILERFSAQQFPDLHSELNLSSLELGDSALYFCASSVAGGKGYEQYFGPGTRLTVT.

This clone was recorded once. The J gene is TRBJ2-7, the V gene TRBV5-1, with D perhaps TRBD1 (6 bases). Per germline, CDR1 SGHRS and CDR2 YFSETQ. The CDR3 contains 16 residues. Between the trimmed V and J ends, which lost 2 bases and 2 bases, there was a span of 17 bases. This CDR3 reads CASSFRLDRPPYEQYF. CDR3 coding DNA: TGCGCCAGCAGCTTCCGGTTAGACAGGCCCCCCTACGAGCAGTACTTC.

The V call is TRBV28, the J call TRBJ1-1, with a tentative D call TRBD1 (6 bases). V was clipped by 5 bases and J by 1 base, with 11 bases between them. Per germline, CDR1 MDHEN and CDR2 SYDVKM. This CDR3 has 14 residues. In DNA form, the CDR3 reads TGTGCCAGCAGTAAAACAGGGCGGAACACTGAAGCTTTCTTT. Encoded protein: CASSKTGRNTEAFF.

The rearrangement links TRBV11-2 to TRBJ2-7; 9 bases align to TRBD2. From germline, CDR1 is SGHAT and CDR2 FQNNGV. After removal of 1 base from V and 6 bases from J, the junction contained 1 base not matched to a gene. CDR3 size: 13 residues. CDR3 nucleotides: TGTGCCAGCAGCTTAGCGCGGGGGGGCGAGCAGTACTTC. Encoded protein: CASSLARGGEQYF.

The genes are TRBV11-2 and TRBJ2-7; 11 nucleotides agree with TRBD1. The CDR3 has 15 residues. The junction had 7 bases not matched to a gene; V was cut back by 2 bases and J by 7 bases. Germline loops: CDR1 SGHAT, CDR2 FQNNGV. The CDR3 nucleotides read TGTGCCAGCAGCTTACATGGGACAGGGGGTATAGAGCAGTACTTC. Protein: CASSLHGTGGIEQYF. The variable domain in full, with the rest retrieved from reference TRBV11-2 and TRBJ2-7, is EAGVAQSPRYKIIEKRQSVAFWCNPISGHATLYWYQQILGQGPKLLIQFQNNGVVDDSQLPKDRFSAERLKGVDSTLKIQPAKLEDSAVYLCASSLHGTGGIEQYFGPGTRLTVT.

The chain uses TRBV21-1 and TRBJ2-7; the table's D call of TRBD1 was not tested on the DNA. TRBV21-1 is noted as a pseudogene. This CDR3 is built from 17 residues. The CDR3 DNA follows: TGTGCCAGCAGCGGTATCTACAGAACCCTTTTTACCTACGAGCAGTACTTC. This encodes CASSGIYRTLFTYEQYF.

CDR3 residues: CASKDSPLDNEQFF. CDR3 in DNA: TGTGCCAGCAAGGACAGCCCCTTGGACAATGAGCAGTTCTTC. The rearrangement uses TRBV7-9 and TRBJ2-1; possibly TRBD1 for D (6 bases). Germline V gene sequence: CDR1 SEHNR, CDR2 FQNEAQ (reference sequence). The CDR3 length is 14 residues. The V and J ends lost 7 bases and 5 bases respectively, with 15 bases between them.

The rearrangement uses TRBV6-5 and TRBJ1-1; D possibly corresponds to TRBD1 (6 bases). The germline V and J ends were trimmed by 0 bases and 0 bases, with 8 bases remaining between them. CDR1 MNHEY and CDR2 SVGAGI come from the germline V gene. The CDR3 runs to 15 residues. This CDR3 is CASSYSGGLNTEAFF. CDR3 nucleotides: TGTGCCAGCAGTTACTCGGGGGGGCTGAACACTGAAGCTTTCTTT.

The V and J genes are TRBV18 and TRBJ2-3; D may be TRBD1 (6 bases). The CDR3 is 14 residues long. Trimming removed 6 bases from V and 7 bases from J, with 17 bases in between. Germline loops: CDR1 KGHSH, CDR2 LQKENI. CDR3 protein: CASSRMGAVHTQYF. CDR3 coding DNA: TGTGCCAGCTCTCGAATGGGGGCCGTACATACGCAGTATTTT.

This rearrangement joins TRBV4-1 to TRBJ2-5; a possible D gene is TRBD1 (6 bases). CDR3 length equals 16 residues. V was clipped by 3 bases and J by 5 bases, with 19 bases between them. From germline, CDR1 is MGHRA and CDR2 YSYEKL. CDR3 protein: CASSHPARTATETQYF. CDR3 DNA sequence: TGCGCCAGCAGCCACCCCGCCAGGACAGCTACGGAGACCCAGTACTTC.

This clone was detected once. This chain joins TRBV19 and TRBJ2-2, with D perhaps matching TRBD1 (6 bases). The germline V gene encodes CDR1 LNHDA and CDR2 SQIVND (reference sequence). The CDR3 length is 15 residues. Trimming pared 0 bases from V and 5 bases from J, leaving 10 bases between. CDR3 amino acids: CASSIEPGETGELFF. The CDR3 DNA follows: TGTGCCAGTAGTATAGAGCCAGGGGAGACCGGGGAGCTGTTTTTT.

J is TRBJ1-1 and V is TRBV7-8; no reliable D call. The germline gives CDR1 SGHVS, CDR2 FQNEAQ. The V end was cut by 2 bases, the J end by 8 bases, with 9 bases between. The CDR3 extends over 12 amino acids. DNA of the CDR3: TGTGCCAGCAGCTTACTGGGAGGCGAAGCTTTCTTT. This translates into CASSLLGGEAFF.

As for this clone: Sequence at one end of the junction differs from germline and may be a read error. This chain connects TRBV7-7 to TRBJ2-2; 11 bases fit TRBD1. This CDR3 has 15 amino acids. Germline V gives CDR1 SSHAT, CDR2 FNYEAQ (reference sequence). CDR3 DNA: TGTGCTAGCAGCTTAGGGGGACAGGGGGCCGGGGAGCTGTTTTTT. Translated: CASSLGGQGAGELFF.

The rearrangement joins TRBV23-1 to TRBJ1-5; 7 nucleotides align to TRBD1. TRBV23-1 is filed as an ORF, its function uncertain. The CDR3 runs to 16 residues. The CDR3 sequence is CSTPGEDRSNNQPQHF. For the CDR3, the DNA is TGCTCTACCCCGGGGGAGGACAGGTCAAACAATCAGCCCCAGCATTTT.

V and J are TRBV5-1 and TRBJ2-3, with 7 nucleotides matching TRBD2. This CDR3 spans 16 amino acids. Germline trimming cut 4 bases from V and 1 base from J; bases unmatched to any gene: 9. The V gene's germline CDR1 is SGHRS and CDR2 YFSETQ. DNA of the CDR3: TGCGCCAGCAGCCCGGAAGCGGGGCCCGGCACAGATACGCAGTATTTT. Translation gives CASSPEAGPGTDTQYF.

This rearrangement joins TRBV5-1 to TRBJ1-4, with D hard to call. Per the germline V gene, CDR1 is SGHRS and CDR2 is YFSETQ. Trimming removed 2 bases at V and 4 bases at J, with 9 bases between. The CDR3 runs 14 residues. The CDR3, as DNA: TGCGCCAGCAGCTTATCCGGGGATAATGAAAAACTGTTTTTT. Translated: CASSLSGDNEKLFF.

As DNA, the CDR3 is TGTGCCAGCAGTTCGGAGGGACAGGGGACCTACGAGCAGTACTTC. Translating it yields CASSSEGQGTYEQYF. This rearrangement joins TRBV6-5 to TRBJ2-7; TRBD1 matches 10 bases. Germline V CDR1 and CDR2: MNHEY, SVGAGI. The V gene end was trimmed by 4 bases and the J gene end by 2 bases; junction bases not matched to a gene: 5. CDR3 length: 15 amino acids.

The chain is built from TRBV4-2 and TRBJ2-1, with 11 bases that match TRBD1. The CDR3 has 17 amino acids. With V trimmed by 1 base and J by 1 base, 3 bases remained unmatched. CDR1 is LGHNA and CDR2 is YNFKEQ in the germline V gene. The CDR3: CASSQGTGGESYNEQFF. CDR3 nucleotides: TGTGCCAGCAGCCAAGGGACAGGGGGCGAGTCCTACAATGAGCAGTTCTTC.

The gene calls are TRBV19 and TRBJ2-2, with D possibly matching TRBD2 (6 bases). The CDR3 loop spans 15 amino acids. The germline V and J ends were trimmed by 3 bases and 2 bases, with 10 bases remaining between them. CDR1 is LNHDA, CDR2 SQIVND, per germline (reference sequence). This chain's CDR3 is CASSIPGLNTGELFF. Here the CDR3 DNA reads TGTGCCAGTAGTATCCCGGGACTTAACACCGGGGAGCTGTTTTTT.

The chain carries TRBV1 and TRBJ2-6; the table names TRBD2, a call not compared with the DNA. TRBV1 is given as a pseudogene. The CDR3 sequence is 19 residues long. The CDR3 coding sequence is TGCACCAGCAGCGAAATACTAGCGGGCTCGACAGGAGGGGCCAACGTCCTGACTTTC. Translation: CTSSEILAGSTGGANVLTF.

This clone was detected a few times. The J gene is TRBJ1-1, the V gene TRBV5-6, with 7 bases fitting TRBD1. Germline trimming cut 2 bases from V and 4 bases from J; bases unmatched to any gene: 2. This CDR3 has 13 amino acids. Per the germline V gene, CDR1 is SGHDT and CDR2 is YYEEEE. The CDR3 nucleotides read TGTGCCAGCAGCTTCGGGACAGTCACTGAAGCTTTCTTT. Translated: CASSFGTVTEAFF.

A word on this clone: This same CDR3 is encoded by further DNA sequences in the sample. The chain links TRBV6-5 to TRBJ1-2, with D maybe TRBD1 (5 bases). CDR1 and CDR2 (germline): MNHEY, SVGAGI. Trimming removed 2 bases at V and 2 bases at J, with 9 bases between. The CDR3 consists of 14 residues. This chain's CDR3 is CASSYGAGNYGYTF. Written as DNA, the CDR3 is TGTGCCAGCAGTTACGGGGCAGGGAACTATGGCTACACCTTC.

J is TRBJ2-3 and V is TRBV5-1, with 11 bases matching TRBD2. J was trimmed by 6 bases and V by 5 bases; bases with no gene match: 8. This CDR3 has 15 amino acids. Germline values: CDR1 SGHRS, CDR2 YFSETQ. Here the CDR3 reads CASRPTSGAGDTQYF. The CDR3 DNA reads TGCGCCAGCAGACCGACTAGCGGGGCGGGGGATACGCAGTATTTT.